The T cell receptor (beta chain) described here comes from a study of blood T cells in healthy people across ages. The study, taken as a whole, reports: Among T cells, TCR beta diversity per million cells dropped roughly linearly as age rose. Those diversity estimates obtained from one million T cells were thought to be underestimates.

V shed 6 bases, J shed 6 bases, and the junction held 7 bases outside the gene matches. This CDR3 comprises 14 residues. In germline, CDR1 is MNHEY, CDR2 SVGAGI. Then a second PCR, running about 6 to 12 cycles, was carried out with a sample-barcoded 5' primer and a J-beta primer mix. Every single cDNA molecule received a tag from a template-switch adaptor with 12 random nucleotides. TCRdb reprocessed the 5' RACE reads with MiXCR, giving one entry per CDR3 protein. The sample includes about 1.4 million distinct CDR3 sequences, 59% of them seen just once. As regards this clonotype: Its antigen remains unidentified.

The chain combines TRBV6-5 with TRBJ2-7; 11 nucleotides agree with TRBD2. Sequencing was done on a sample of blood. The receptor's source is a man between 18 and 35 years old in good health. CDR3: CASSLAGGAFEQYF. The CDR3 DNA sequence: TGTGCCAGCAGCTTAGCGGGGGGGGCGTTCGAGCAGTACTTC.